These 25 T cell receptor beta chains were sequenced from one sample in a study of early T cells in non-severe SARS-CoV-2 infection. TCRdb reprocessed the 5' RACE reads with MiXCR, giving one entry per CDR3 protein. The sample has 45,000 to 65,000 distinct CDR3 sequences, about 12% seen once; the top ten hold about 2.5%. The sequences come from whole blood, collected at baseline. Source of these receptors: an adult who was a healthcare worker with PCR-confirmed SARS-CoV-2 infection or an uninfected control (not recorded which).

The rearrangement links TRBV11-3 to TRBJ2-7, with no clear D. CDR1 SGHNT and CDR2 YENEEA come from the germline V gene. The V end lost 0 bases, the J end lost 3 bases, and 6 bases lay between the germline ends. The length of the CDR3 is 13 residues. The CDR3 DNA is TGTGCCAGCAGCTTAGAGGGGATCTACGAGCAGTACTTC. Translated, it gives CASSLEGIYEQYF. The full variable domain, rest sourced from reference TRBV11-3 and TRBJ2-7, is EAGVVQSPRYKIIEKKQPVAFWCNPISGHNTLYWYLQNLGQGPELLIRYENEEAVDDSQLPKDRFSAERLKGVDSTLKIQPAELGDSAVYLCASSLEGIYEQYFGPGTRLTVT.

This clonotype was counted a few times. V usage is TRBV4-3 and J usage is TRBJ2-2; D may be TRBD1 (6 bases). V was pared by 0 bases and J by 7 bases, with 12 bases between. The germline V gene encodes CDR1 LGHNA and CDR2 YSLEER. The CDR3 contains 15 residues. CDR3 region: CASSQDYRVNGELFF. CDR3 in DNA: TGCGCCAGCAGCCAAGATTACAGGGTAAACGGGGAGCTGTTTTTT.

Many counts were recorded for this clonotype. The gene calls are TRBV28 and TRBJ2-7, with 7 bases aligning to TRBD2. The germline CDR1 and CDR2 sequences are MDHEN and SYDVKM. This CDR3 contains 14 residues. Germline trimming cut 5 bases from V and 3 bases from J; bases unmatched to any gene: 7. CDR3 in amino acids: CASSPGLERYEQYF. Written as DNA, the CDR3 is TGTGCCAGCAGTCCAGGACTAGAACGCTACGAGCAGTACTTC.

This clonotype appeared many times. At one end the junction does not follow the germline gene, possibly because of a read error. V and J are TRBV20-1 and TRBJ1-5; D is unresolved. The CDR3 extends over 17 amino acids. Looked up from germline, CDR1 is DFQATT and CDR2 is SNEGSKA (reference sequence). The CDR3 protein is CSTRVQAGRPSQEPQHF. DNA of the CDR3: TGCAGTACTAGAGTCCAGGCAGGCCGGCCCTCGCAGGAGCCCCAGCATTTT.

This clonotype appeared a few times. The J gene is TRBJ2-3, the V gene TRBV11-3; D perhaps matches TRBD1 (5 bases). V shed 1 base and J shed 0 bases, with 8 bases lying between them. The CDR3 contains 15 residues. Germline CDR1 SGHNT, CDR2 YENEEA. CDR3 sequence: CASSLGAGSTDTQYF. For the CDR3, the DNA is TGTGCCAGCAGCTTAGGTGCAGGGAGCACAGATACGCAGTATTTT.

This chain links TRBV28 with TRBJ2-7, with 8 bases aligning to TRBD1. Trimming removed 4 bases from V and 7 bases from J; junction bases left unmatched: 9. CDR1 and CDR2 (germline): MDHEN, SYDVKM. This CDR3 region has 14 residues. CDR3 region: CASSSETGAREQYF. In DNA, the CDR3 is TGTGCCAGCAGTTCCGAGACAGGGGCCCGGGAGCAGTACTTC. Together with reference TRBV28 and TRBJ2-7, the CDR3 gives the full variable domain: DVKVTQSSRYLVKRTGEKVFLECVQDMDHENMFWYRQDPGLGLRLIYFSYDVKMKEKGDIPEGYSVSREKKERFSLILESASTNQTSMYLCASSSETGAREQYFGPGTRLTVT.

J is TRBJ2-2 and V is TRBV5-1; TRBD1 aligns across 9 bases. CDR1 SGHRS and CDR2 YFSETQ come from the germline V gene. The CDR3 extends over 15 amino acids. Losses at the gene ends were 2 bases for V and 3 bases for J; bases not matched to a gene: 2. The CDR3 nucleotides are TGCGCCAGCAGCTTAAGGACAGGGGACACCGGGGAGCTGTTTTTT. Translated: CASSLRTGDTGELFF.

The chain couples TRBV24-1 to TRBJ2-1; D call uncertain. Germline CDR1 is KGHDR and CDR2 is SFDVKD. V dropped 0 bases and J dropped 0 bases, with 8 bases sitting between them. This CDR3 has 16 residues. The DNA for the CDR3 is TGTGCCACCAGTGATTTGGGCAGGAGCTCCTACAATGAGCAGTTCTTC. It is translated as CATSDLGRSSYNEQFF.

The V and J genes are TRBV29-1 and TRBJ1-2; D gene unclear. The CDR3 covers 11 residues. Looked up from germline, CDR1 is SQVTM and CDR2 is ANQGSEA. Trimming took 4 bases from V and 3 from J, leaving 6 bases between them. The CDR3 sequence is CSVGSHYGYTF. The CDR3 bases are TGCAGCGTTGGGTCTCACTATGGCTACACCTTC.

This clonotype has at least ten counts. This chain joins TRBV7-9 and TRBJ1-2; D remains unclear. Germline V gene sequence: CDR1 SEHNR, CDR2 FQNEAQ (reference sequence). The length of the CDR3 is 12 residues. The V gene lost 1 base and the J gene lost 6 bases, with 6 bases spanning the gap. Written as DNA, the CDR3 is TGTGCCAGCAGCTTAGTGACGGATGGCTACACCTTC. Encoded protein: CASSLVTDGYTF. The complete variable domain, with remaining parts taken from reference TRBV7-9 and TRBJ1-2, reads DTGVSQNPRHKITKRGQNVTFRCDPISEHNRLYWYRQTLGQGPEFLTYFQNEAQLEKSRLLSDRFSAERPKGSFSTLEIQRTEQGDSAMYLCASSLVTDGYTFGSGTRLTVV.

This clonotype was counted many times. V usage is TRBV7-9 and J usage is TRBJ1-6; tentative D call: TRBD1 (5 bases). Germline CDR1 SEHNR, CDR2 FQNEAQ (reference sequence). V dropped 1 base and J dropped 8 bases, with 12 bases sitting between them. This CDR3 contains 15 residues. The CDR3 is CASSLEAGTYSPLHF. The CDR3 DNA follows: TGTGCCAGCAGCTTAGAGGCAGGGACCTATTCACCCCTCCACTTT.

This clonotype showed up many times. The CDR3 here is CASSPRTSRGYEQYF. Here the CDR3 DNA reads TGTGCCAGCAGCCCTCGGACTAGTCGGGGTTACGAGCAGTACTTC. The V gene is TRBV7-2, the J gene TRBJ2-7; 7 bases are a match to TRBD2. Germline values: CDR1 SGHTA, CDR2 FQGNSA. V lost 5 bases to trimming and J lost 4 bases; unmatched junction nucleotides: 11. The CDR3 contains 15 residues.

A few counts support this clonotype. The chain couples TRBV12-3 or TRBV12-4 to TRBJ2-2, with 9 nucleotides matching TRBD1. Unmatched junction bases numbered 6, after V lost 6 bases and J lost 4 bases. The CDR3 spans 15 residues. CDR3 sequence reads: CASRPTGGITGELFF. CDR3 nucleotides: TGTGCCAGCAGACCGACAGGGGGGATCACCGGGGAGCTGTTTTTT.

This clonotype has a count of ten or more. This chain uses TRBV28 with TRBJ2-7, with D unclear. This CDR3 is 14 amino acids long. The germline CDR1 and CDR2 sequences are MDHEN and SYDVKM. Trimming cost V 7 bases and J 5 bases, with 18 bases left between them. The CDR3 coding sequence is TGTGCCAGCAACCCACGTGCAGACGTCCACGAGCAGTACTTC. Its translation: CASNPRADVHEQYF.

This clonotype has just a few counts. The gene calls are TRBV20-1 and TRBJ1-3; D remains ambiguous. Germline V CDR1 and CDR2: DFQATT, SNEGSKA (reference sequence). The CDR3 covers 13 residues. The V end lost 6 bases, the J end lost 0 bases, and 9 bases lay between the germline ends. The CDR3 is CSATWDSGNTIYF. The CDR3 DNA reads as TGCAGTGCAACCTGGGACTCTGGAAACACCATATATTTT.

The rearrangement uses TRBV27 and TRBJ2-2; D possibly corresponds to TRBD2 (6 bases). V lost 5 bases, J lost 3 bases, and 16 bases lay in between. Per the germline V gene, CDR1 is MNHEY and CDR2 is SMNVEV (reference sequence). The CDR3 loop spans 16 amino acids. Here the CDR3 reads CASSPVAGTDTGELFF. The CDR3 nucleotides read TGTGCCAGCAGTCCGGTGGCGGGGACCGACACCGGGGAGCTGTTTTTT.

J is TRBJ1-1 and V is TRBV18, with a tentative D call TRBD1 (5 bases). The V gene's germline CDR1 is KGHSH and CDR2 LQKENI. This CDR3 comprises 13 residues. V lost 2 bases and J 10 bases, leaving 14 bases between the germline ends. For the CDR3, the DNA is TGTGCCAGCTCACCAGCAAGGGGAGAAGTAGCTTTCTTT. As protein: CASSPARGEVAFF.

This clonotype was observed at least ten times. This chain uses TRBV5-1 with TRBJ1-1; the D is unclear. CDR1 is SGHRS and CDR2 is YFSETQ in the germline V gene. The V and J ends lost 6 bases and 5 bases respectively, with 11 bases between them. There are 12 residues in the CDR3. In DNA, the CDR3 is TGCGCCAGCACCCCAGGAGGGACTGAAGCTTTCTTT. This encodes CASTPGGTEAFF.

The table lists this clonotype with many counts. The chain carries TRBV3-1 and TRBJ2-4; the D gene is possibly TRBD2 (6 bases). Germline CDR1 LGHDT, CDR2 YNNKEL (reference sequence). This CDR3 spans 13 amino acids. Trimming cost V 1 base and J 6 bases, with 7 bases left between them. The CDR3 is CASSQGGLNIQYF. The CDR3 DNA is TGTGCCAGCAGCCAAGGGGGACTAAACATTCAGTACTTC.

V is TRBV28 and J is TRBJ2-2; 8 bases line up with TRBD1. The trim removed 3 bases at V and 7 bases at J, leaving 7 bases unmatched. Germline-derived CDR1 and CDR2 are MDHEN and SYDVKM. The CDR3 loop spans 15 amino acids. Written as DNA, the CDR3 is TGTGCCAGCAGTTTCCCAGGGGGCCATGGCGGGGAGCTGTTTTTT. Translation: CASSFPGGHGGELFF. The whole variable domain, filled in from reference TRBV28 and TRBJ2-2, reads DVKVTQSSRYLVKRTGEKVFLECVQDMDHENMFWYRQDPGLGLRLIYFSYDVKMKEKGDIPEGYSVSREKKERFSLILESASTNQTSMYLCASSFPGGHGGELFFGEGSRLTVL.

This clonotype was observed a handful of times. This chain links TRBV28 with TRBJ1-2, with 8 bases identical to TRBD1. Germline CDR1 and CDR2: MDHEN and SYDVKM. Trimming removed 6 bases from V and 3 bases from J; junction bases left unmatched: 9. The CDR3 totals 15 residues. The CDR3 region is CASSSTGASHYGYTF. Here the CDR3 DNA reads TGTGCCAGCAGCTCGACAGGGGCAAGTCACTATGGCTACACCTTC.

The chain employs TRBV29-1 and TRBJ2-2, with 10 bases identical to TRBD2. The CDR3 spans 14 residues. CDR1 and CDR2 (germline): SQVTM, ANQGSEA. The trim removed 4 bases at V and 6 bases at J, leaving 5 bases unmatched. This chain's CDR3 is CSVASGSVSGELFF. The CDR3, as DNA: TGCAGCGTTGCTAGCGGGAGTGTATCCGGGGAGCTGTTTTTT.

The chain is built from TRBV12-3 or TRBV12-4 and TRBJ1-1, with 9 bases that match TRBD1. V trimming: 6 bases; J trimming: 5 bases; junction bases outside the gene matches: 10. CDR3 length: 15 residues. The CDR3 coding sequence is TGTGCCAGCAGCCGTACATCGACAGGGGGGACTGAAGCTTTCTTT. Translated, it gives CASSRTSTGGTEAFF.

The J gene is TRBJ1-1, the V gene TRBV7-9; 7 bases are a match to TRBD1. The V gene's germline CDR1 is SEHNR and CDR2 FQNEAQ (reference sequence). J gave up 1 base and V 5 bases, and 10 bases lay outside the gene matches. This CDR3 comprises 16 residues. The CDR3 DNA is TGTGCCAGCAGCCCGACAGGGCTCCCCACGAACACTGAAGCTTTCTTT. It codes for CASSPTGLPTNTEAFF.

This clonotype was observed a few times. J is TRBJ2-7 and V is TRBV14; D is undetermined. The germline CDR1 and CDR2 sequences are SGHDN and FVKESK. CDR3 length: 14 residues. V gave up 1 base and J gave up 0 bases, with 7 bases separating them. This chain's CDR3 is CASSQVRSSYEQYF. CDR3 sequence (DNA): TGTGCCAGCAGCCAAGTGCGGAGCTCCTACGAGCAGTACTTC.